The clone carrying this T cell receptor beta chain was recorded once. The antigen remains unidentified. This sample stems from a study of cytomegalovirus exposure and HLA in healthy donors. Findings and caveats of the study: No immune exposure information besides CMV serostatus was available. Earlier analysis looked at TCR beta V segments, and most were productive about 90% or about 30% of the time. The authors assumed roughly uniform sequencing depth across donors for presence/absence analyses. Later analysis associated a missense DCLRE1C variant with TCR beta V- and J-gene trimming.

With 60 Vbeta and 13 Jbeta primers, the PCR was carried out. TCRdb keeps only in-frame clones here, not all; method: immunoSEQ multiplex PCR. The sample includes around 170,000 clones, around 76% of them seen just once. Material for sequencing was PBMCs. This TCR came from a man in his forties in good health and CMV-seronegative.

CDR3 DNA sequence: TGTGCCAGCAGTCCACCGGGACAAAGCTCTGGAAACACCATATATTTT. Protein product: CASSPPGQSSGNTIYF. V usage is TRBV28 and J usage is TRBJ1-3; maybe TRBD1 (6 bases). The germline CDR1 and CDR2 sequences are MDHEN and SYDVKM. The germline V and J ends were trimmed by 5 bases and 0 bases, with 14 bases remaining between them. CDR3 length equals 16 residues.